One sample yielded the 3 T cell receptor beta chains listed below, sequenced in a study of human T cells and chemical hapten exposure. One entry per CDR3 protein, called by TCRdb with MiXCR from the 5' RACE reads. The data hold about 81,000 distinct CDR3 sequences, with roughly 8% observed a single time. Blood, whole and unfractionated, served as the source for total RNA extraction. Source of these receptors: a male donor in good health.

This clonotype was counted a few times. This chain uses TRBV4-1 with TRBJ2-3, with a possible D match to TRBD2 (6 bases). The CDR3 runs 16 residues. Trimming removed 5 bases at V and 0 bases at J, with 15 bases between. Germline V lookup: CDR1 MGHRA, CDR2 YSYEKL. The CDR3 loop reads CASSEVGGASTDTQYF. CDR3 nucleotides: TGCGCCAGCAGCGAAGTGGGAGGTGCTAGCACAGATACGCAGTATTTT.

The V call is TRBV5-4, the J call TRBJ2-1; TRBD1 is a possible D gene (5 bases). The CDR3 sequence is 15 residues long. The V gene lost 0 bases and the J gene lost 8 bases, with 15 bases spanning the gap. Looked up from germline, CDR1 is SGHNT and CDR2 is YYREEE (reference sequence). Here the CDR3 reads CASSLAQGLGYEQFF. The CDR3 DNA reads TGTGCCAGCAGCTTGGCTCAGGGTCTTGGATATGAGCAGTTCTTC.

Ten or more counts support this clonotype. The chain employs TRBV6-1 and TRBJ2-6; D is perhaps TRBD1 (5 bases). Per the germline V gene, CDR1 is MNHNS and CDR2 is SASEGT. V was trimmed by 1 base and J by 2 bases, leaving 18 bases between them. The CDR3 contains 19 residues. The CDR3, as DNA: TGTGCCAGCAGTGAAGGGGGCATCGCCCAATCTACTGGGGCCAACGTCCTGACTTTC. Translated, it gives CASSEGGIAQSTGANVLTF.